Detailed here is one T cell receptor (beta chain). This specimen belongs to a study of blood T cell repertoires in COVID-19. As for the study in general: Both acute and convalescent COVID-19 samples were obtained from the United States, Italy and Spain. In each case, the material was cDNA or gDNA derived from T cells, B-cell-depleted T cells, or PBMCs.

In the study's own analysis: For nucleated cells, counts were estimated from reference gene primer amplification. The assay was immunoSEQ multiplex PCR, and TCRdb's table has in-frame clones only and misses some. D and trimming were read from the DNA, whereas the V and J calls and clone size are those reported in that table. This sample has about 150,000 clones, with more than 75% found just once. The CDR3 has 11 residues. Germline lookup yields CDR1 GTSNPN and CDR2 SVGIG (reference sequence). V lost 5 bases to trimming and J lost 6 bases, with 10 bases between them. The sample was peripheral blood. The chain joins TRBV30 to TRBJ1-2; D uncertain. The receptor was isolated from a human donor with acute or convalescent COVID-19. The donor label of this sample is uncertain. The CDR3 DNA reads TGTGCCTGGGAAGAGTTGAATGGCTACACCTTC. Its protein product is CAWEELNGYTF.